A single sample gave rise to the 22 T cell receptor beta chains below, sequenced in a study of T cells in Graves' hyperthyroidism and ophthalmopathy. Amplified TCR beta CDR3 regions came from RNA transcripts. An initial round of RT-PCR targeting the TCR CDR3 relied on the HTBI primer set. Via MiXCR, TCRdb re-called the multiplex PCR reads, giving one row per CDR3 protein. The sample yields approximately 380,000 distinct CDR3 sequences, less than 20% seen once. Sequencing used blood. All receptors come from a man aged 18-30 years with Graves' ophthalmopathy.

V and J are TRBV5-6 and TRBJ1-6; unclear D gene. This CDR3 is built from 14 residues. The germline V gene encodes CDR1 SGHDT and CDR2 YYEEEE. V gave up 4 bases and J gave up 7 bases, with 12 bases separating them. This chain's CDR3 is CASSRRPPNSPLHF. CDR3 in DNA: TGTGCCAGCAGCCGCCGTCCCCCAAATTCACCCCTCCACTTT.

The chain uses TRBV2 and TRBJ1-2; 8 bases align to TRBD1. The CDR3 runs 15 residues. CDR1 and CDR2 from the germline V gene are SNHLY and FYNNEI. Losses at the gene ends were 3 bases for V and 6 bases for J; bases not matched to a gene: 9. The CDR3 loop is CASSDGTGTVHGYTF. The CDR3 coding sequence is TGTGCCAGCAGTGACGGGACAGGAACTGTCCATGGCTACACCTTC.

This clonotype showed up just a few times. The V and J genes are TRBV7-6 and TRBJ2-3; tentative D call: TRBD2 (6 bases). The CDR3 contains 17 residues. Between the trimmed V and J ends, which lost 7 bases and 2 bases, there was a span of 22 bases. Germline CDR1 reads SGHVS; CDR2 reads FNYEAQ. The CDR3 sequence: CASTPGGGPGLTDTQYF. The CDR3 region has the DNA TGTGCCAGCACCCCCGGTGGAGGGCCAGGGCTCACAGATACGCAGTATTTT.

The genes are TRBV20-1 and TRBJ1-6; D unresolved. Germline loops: CDR1 DFQATT, CDR2 SNEGSKA (reference sequence). The CDR3 covers 15 residues. Trimming shortened V by 2 bases and J by 0 bases, and 8 bases separated the two germline ends. The CDR3 DNA is TGCAGTGCTAGAAGGCCCTCCTCCTATAATTCACCCCTCCACTTT. This sequence encodes CSARRPSSYNSPLHF.

This clonotype was detected many times. The rearrangement joins TRBV27 to TRBJ1-2; 7 positions match TRBD1. This CDR3 has 16 residues. Germline lookup yields CDR1 MNHEY and CDR2 SMNVEV (reference sequence). Trimming at V came to 0 bases and at J to 4 bases, leaving 8 bases not matched to a gene. The CDR3 DNA follows: TGTGCCAGCAGTTTATCGATGGGACAGAACCCCTATGGCTACACCTTC. This encodes CASSLSMGQNPYGYTF.

As concerns this clonotype: It is likely a read error, because the conserved phenylalanine at the end of the CDR3 is missing. CDR3 in amino acids: CASSFGQGMNTEAFL. CDR3 DNA sequence: TGCGCCAGCAGCTTTGGACAGGGGATGAACACTGAAGCTTTCCTT. V gene TRBV5-1 combines with J gene TRBJ1-1, with 9 positions matching TRBD1. The CDR3 contains 15 residues. With 2 bases clipped from V and 0 bases from J, the junction kept 2 bases outside the gene matches. CDR1 is SGHRS and CDR2 is YFSETQ in the germline V gene.

CDR3 in DNA: TGTGCCAGCAGTCGCCCCGGGAACAGGATCTACGAGCAGTACTTC. It translates to CASSRPGNRIYEQYF. The genes are TRBV28 and TRBJ2-7; D might be TRBD1 or TRBD2, each matching 5 bases. Germline lookup yields CDR1 MDHEN and CDR2 SYDVKM. V was pared by 5 bases and J by 3 bases, with 17 bases between. This CDR3 is 15 amino acids long.

Concerning this clonotype: Germline and junction disagree at one end, which may indicate a read error. CDR3: CAGRPYRGRQLYGYTF. In nucleotides, the CDR3 is TGTGCCGGCAGACCTTACAGGGGAAGGCAGTTATATGGCTACACCTTC. The rearrangement joins TRBV6-1 to TRBJ1-2; 7 nucleotides match TRBD1. The length of the CDR3 is 16 residues. The germline V gene has CDR1 MNHNS and CDR2 SASEGT.

This clonotype has only a few counts. The genes are TRBV19 and TRBJ2-5; D might be TRBD1 (5 bases). Trimming stripped 3 bases from V and 0 bases from J, with 11 bases between. The CDR3 runs to 15 residues. Germline V gene data show CDR1 as LNHDA and CDR2 as SQIVND (reference sequence). CDR3 nucleotides: TGTGCCAGTAGTATGGGGCAGGGCCACCAAGAGACCCAGTACTTC. Amino acid sequence: CASSMGQGHQETQYF.

There are many counts of this clonotype. The chain links TRBV20-1 to TRBJ1-1, with no clear D. Trimming stripped 3 bases from V and 5 bases from J, with 13 bases between. There are 13 residues in the CDR3. The germline V gene has CDR1 DFQATT and CDR2 SNEGSKA (reference sequence). The CDR3 loop reads CSASFWGWTEAFF. CDR3 nucleotide sequence: TGCAGTGCTAGCTTTTGGGGATGGACTGAAGCTTTCTTT.

In this sample, this clonotype turned up many times. The rearrangement joins TRBV12-3 or TRBV12-4 to TRBJ1-1; 7 nucleotides line up with TRBD1. The CDR3 is made up of 14 amino acids. The V gene end was trimmed by 7 bases and the J gene end by 3 bases; junction bases not matched to a gene: 8. The CDR3 nucleotides are TGTGCCAGCACCCCAGACAGGGAAGACACTGAAGCTTTCTTT. Translating gives CASTPDREDTEAFF.

This clonotype showed up just a few times. The rearrangement uses TRBV4-1 and TRBJ2-7; a weak D match, TRBD2 (5 bases). V was pared by 3 bases and J by 4 bases, with 13 bases between. This CDR3 is built from 14 residues. Germline CDR1 MGHRA, CDR2 YSYEKL. The CDR3 protein is CASSQAGIPYEQYF. CDR3 DNA: TGCGCCAGCAGCCAGGCGGGTATACCTTACGAGCAGTACTTC.

This clonotype was observed many times. The chain is built from TRBV13 and TRBJ2-5; D gene unclear. V was trimmed by 4 bases and J by 0 bases, leaving 12 bases between them. Germline V lookup: CDR1 PRHDT, CDR2 FYEKMQ (reference sequence). This CDR3 contains 15 residues. CDR3 DNA: TGTGCCAGCAGCTCTAGGACCAAATACCAAGAGACCCAGTACTTC. Translated, it gives CASSSRTKYQETQYF.

In its sample, this clonotype was seen once. The chain is built from TRBV10-2 and TRBJ2-2; 8 bases are shared with TRBD1. V dropped 4 bases and J dropped 2; count of bases not matched to a gene: 6. The length of the CDR3 is 16 residues. CDR1 is WSHSY, CDR2 SAAADI, per germline. Here the CDR3 reads CASSVQGAGNTGELFF. CDR3 nucleotide sequence: TGCGCCAGCAGTGTCCAGGGGGCGGGTAACACCGGGGAGCTGTTTTTT.

This clonotype occurred many times. The chain combines TRBV6-1 with TRBJ1-2; D not resolved. CDR1 is MNHNS and CDR2 is SASEGT in the germline V gene. Trimming shortened V by 6 bases and J by 8 bases, and 13 bases separated the two germline ends. This CDR3 has 12 amino acids. The CDR3 DNA reads as TGTGCCAGCAGCCTTGAGGGAGCCGGCTACACCTTC. Protein: CASSLEGAGYTF.

This clonotype was seen a handful of times. The chain links TRBV27 to TRBJ2-5, with D possibly matching TRBD2 (7 bases). Germline V CDR1 and CDR2: MNHEY, SMNVEV (reference sequence). This CDR3 spans 14 amino acids. V was trimmed by 9 bases and J by 2 bases, leaving 16 bases between them. The DNA of the CDR3 is TGTGCCAGTAGAGGGGGGGCAGCACAAGAGACCCAGTACTTC. It yields the protein CASRGGAAQETQYF.

The chain recombines TRBV6-6 with TRBJ2-3, with 13 bases fitting TRBD2. Germline CDR1 reads MNHNY; CDR2 reads SVGAGI (reference sequence). The CDR3 runs 17 residues. J gave up 4 bases and V 2 bases, and 6 bases lay outside the gene matches. Here the CDR3 DNA reads TGTGCCAGCAGTTACCCTACTAGCGGGGGGGGCGCAGATACGCAGTATTTT. Amino acid sequence: CASSYPTSGGGADTQYF.

Notes on this clonotype: This may come from a read error, since a much larger clone is one base off. The chain carries TRBV27 and TRBJ1-2; D remains unclear. Germline CDR1 MNHEY, CDR2 SMNVEV (reference sequence). The V end lost 5 bases, the J end lost 4 bases, and 17 bases lay between the germline ends. CDR3 length equals 15 residues. CDR3 in DNA: TGTGCCAGCAGTCCAATGGGAGACACTAGCTATGGCTACACCTTC. Protein sequence: CASSPMGDTSYGYTF.

Ten or more counts support this clonotype. In nucleotides, the CDR3 is TGTGCCAGCAGCCAGGAACCGGGTCCCTACAATGAGCAGTTCTTC. It yields the protein CASSQEPGPYNEQFF. The chain couples TRBV3-1 to TRBJ2-1, with D hard to call. The CDR3 spans 15 residues. The germline V and J ends were trimmed by 3 bases and 2 bases, with 11 bases remaining between them. Germline CDR1 reads LGHDT; CDR2 reads YNNKEL (reference sequence).

The table lists this clonotype with many counts. Germline is not matched at one junction end, which may reflect a read error. The rearrangement links TRBV10-3 to TRBJ2-7, with TRBD1 as a possible D gene (6 bases). The CDR3 sequence is 15 residues long. Germline assignment: CDR1 ENHRY and CDR2 SYGVKD. In DNA, the CDR3 is TGTGCCATCAAGGAAGGGGACACCCTCTCCTCCGAGCAGTACTTC. Translating it yields CAIKEGDTLSSEQYF.

This clonotype was observed at least ten times. The chain links TRBV27 to TRBJ2-7; 7 bases match TRBD1. The CDR3 is made up of 15 amino acids. V lost 4 bases and J lost 6; bases outside the gene matches: 12. Germline CDR1 MNHEY, CDR2 SMNVEV (reference sequence). The DNA of the CDR3 is TGTGCCAGCAGTTACACCGGGACAGTGGGGTTCGAGCAGTACTTC. Its translation is CASSYTGTVGFEQYF.

This clonotype was seen ten or more times. The rearrangement uses TRBV6-2 or TRBV6-3 and TRBJ2-5; D is unresolved. Germline CDR1 and CDR2: MNHEY and SVGEGT. The CDR3 runs to 15 residues. The V gene lost 5 bases and the J gene lost 4 bases, with 17 bases spanning the gap. In DNA, the CDR3 is TGTGCCAGCAGTGCCCCCGTGGGATTTCCAGAGACCCAGTACTTC. It encodes CASSAPVGFPETQYF.